The rows below give T cell receptor beta chains drawn from one sample of a study of T cells in Graves' hyperthyroidism and ophthalmopathy. TCRdb reanalysed the multiplex PCR reads using MiXCR and keeps one entry per CDR3 protein. The sample has over 450,000 distinct CDR3 sequences, over 15% seen once. The sample consisted of blood. Receptors were obtained from a woman between 18 and 29 years old with Graves' ophthalmopathy. Each CDR3 is given with its conserved first and last residue. The D gene is left open where the match is weak. Rows may omit the clone size; those that give it use once, few, many or a size class.

v_gene	j_gene	d_gene	abundance	CDR3aa	CDR3nt
TRBV9	TRBJ2-5	TRBD2	-	CASSFGPGTSGERVQETQYF	TGTGCCAGCAGCTTCGGACCGGGGACTAGCGGGGAGAGAGTACAAGAGACCCAGTACTTC
TRBV30	TRBJ2-5	-	many	CAWSYARGTQYF	TGTGCCTGGAGTTACGCCCGGGGTACCCAGTACTTC
TRBV19	TRBJ2-3	TRBD2	-	CASSSGLAGGRVTDTQYF	TGTGCCAGTAGTTCCGGACTAGCGGGAGGGCGTGTCACAGATACGCAGTATTTT
TRBV6-2/TRBV6-3	TRBJ1-1	TRBD1	few	CASYGQAHTEAFF	TGTGCCAGCTATGGACAGGCCCACACTGAAGCTTTCTTT
TRBV28	TRBJ2-5	TRBD1	many	CASSGTGTGRRETQYF	TGTGCCAGCAGTGGTACCGGGACAGGGAGGCGGGAGACCCAGTACTTC
TRBV10-3	TRBJ2-1	TRBD2	few	CAISEVLSGSSYNEQFF	TGTGCCATCAGTGAGGTCCTTAGCGGGAGCTCCTACAATGAGCAGTTCTTC
TRBV7-2	TRBJ2-1	-	many	CASSLEGSSYNEQFF	TGTGCCAGCAGCTTGGAGGGAAGCTCCTACAATGAGCAGTTCTTC
TRBV20-1	TRBJ1-6	-	-	CSAPSLEDSIPNSPLHF	TGCAGTGCTCCCTCCCTAGAGGATTCTATCCCTAATTCACCCCTCCACTTT
TRBV11-2	TRBJ2-1	TRBD1	many	CASSSGQGGYNEQFF	TGTGCCAGCAGTTCTGGACAGGGGGGATACAATGAGCAGTTCTTC
TRBV5-1	TRBJ1-4	-	-	CASSLEGGLGQEKLFF	TGCGCCAGCAGCTTGGAGGGGGGCCTAGGGCAAGAAAAACTGTTTTTT
TRBV27	TRBJ2-6	-	few	CASSLRVSGANVLTF	TGTGCCAGCAGTTTGAGGGTGTCAGGGGCCAACGTCCTGACTTTC
TRBV7-2	TRBJ2-5	TRBD2	many	CASSYGTKRETQYF	TGTGCCAGCAGCTACGGGACTAAACGAGAGACCCAGTACTTC
TRBV27	TRBJ2-3	TRBD2	many	CASSHGLAGSTDTQYF	TGTGCCAGCAGCCACGGACTAGCGGGTAGCACAGATACGCAGTATTTT
TRBV20-1	TRBJ1-3	-	few	CSAREWGTISGNTIYF	TGCAGTGCTAGAGAGTGGGGAACAATCTCTGGAAACACCATATATTTT
TRBV5-1	TRBJ1-1	-	many	CASSLGRIRALNTEAFF	TGCGCCAGCAGCTTAGGGAGAATAAGAGCTCTGAACACTGAAGCTTTCTTT
TRBV10-3	TRBJ2-3	-	-	CAISESGVITDTQYF	TGTGCCATCAGTGAGTCAGGGGTGATAACAGATACGCAGTATTTT
TRBV5-1	TRBJ1-4	TRBD1	few	CASSLETGGGKLFF	TGCGCCAGCAGCTTGGAGACAGGGGGAGGAAAACTGTTTTTT
TRBV28	TRBJ2-7	TRBD2	many	CASSSDGTTTYEQYF	TGTGCCAGCAGTTCGGACGGGACTACTACCTACGAGCAGTACTTC
TRBV11-2	TRBJ2-6	TRBD1	many	CASSLDRAGANVLTF	TGTGCCAGCAGCCTGGACAGGGCTGGGGCCAACGTCCTGACTTTC
TRBV6-1	TRBJ1-2	TRBD1	many	CASSDPGQGANYGYTF	TGTGCCAGCAGTGACCCCGGACAGGGGGCGAACTATGGCTACACCTTC
TRBV28	TRBJ1-2	-	many	CASSFNPGGLDGYTF	TGTGCCAGCAGTTTTAATCCCGGAGGGTTGGATGGCTACACCTTC
TRBV7-3	TRBJ2-7	-	many	CASSLHFSYEQYF	TGTGCCAGCAGCTTGCATTTCTCCTACGAGCAGTACTTC
TRBV3-1	TRBJ2-6	-	few	CASSPPPSGANVLTF	TGTGCCAGCAGCCCCCCCCCTTCTGGGGCCAACGTCCTGACTTTC
TRBV30	TRBJ1-1	-	many	CAWSVPTSGGTEAFF	TGTGCCTGGAGTGTACCGACATCTGGGGGCACTGAAGCTTTCTTT
TRBV11-1	TRBJ2-2	-	few	CASSLKQGVGELFF	TGTGCCAGCAGCCTCAAACAGGGTGTCGGGGAGCTGTTTTTT
TRBV6-5	TRBJ1-5	-	many	CASSYSRGDQPQHF	TGTGCCAGCAGTTACTCCAGGGGAGATCAGCCCCAGCATTTT
TRBV7-2	TRBJ2-3	TRBD2	few	CASSLGVSTSGSSDTQYF	TGTGCCAGCAGCTTAGGGGTTTCAACTAGCGGGAGTTCAGATACGCAGTATTTT
TRBV29-1	TRBJ2-7	TRBD1	many	CSVAPGTGEGQYF	TGCAGCGTTGCGCCCGGGACAGGGGAAGGGCAGTACTTC
TRBV19	TRBJ1-1	-	once	CASQTYPDTEAFF	TGTGCCAGCCAAACGTATCCGGACACTGAAGCTTTCTTT
TRBV7-3	TRBJ2-5	TRBD2	many	CASSLTGEGETQYF	TGTGCCAGCAGCTTAACGGGGGAGGGGGAGACCCAGTACTTC
TRBV11-2	TRBJ2-1	-	many	CASSREYGFDEQFF	TGTGCCAGCAGTCGGGAGTATGGGTTTGATGAGCAGTTCTTC
TRBV7-9	TRBJ2-1	TRBD2	few	CASSLDAAGVQEFF	TGTGCCAGCAGCTTAGATGCTGCGGGAGTTCAAGAGTTCTTC
TRBV7-8	TRBJ1-5	-	few	CASSAQGDNQPQHF	TGTGCCAGCAGCGCACAGGGAGACAATCAGCCCCAGCATTTT
TRBV11-2	TRBJ2-2	TRBD1	few	CASRKPGQRTGELFF	TGTGCCAGCAGGAAACCGGGACAGCGAACCGGGGAGCTGTTTTTT
TRBV15	TRBJ2-1	-	-	CATSRERGSYNEQFF	TGTGCCACCAGCAGAGAGAGGGGGTCCTACAATGAGCAGTTCTTC
TRBV28	TRBJ1-5	-	many	CASSFYKMGQPQHF	TGTGCCAGCAGTTTCTACAAAATGGGTCAGCCCCAGCATTTT